The 21 T cell receptor beta chains below were found in one sample sequenced in a study of cytomegalovirus exposure and HLA in healthy donors (dated by TCRdb to about 2017). Library creation used the immunoSEQ multiplex PCR assay. The multiplex PCR relied on a mix of 60 forward primers for TCR Vbeta segments and 13 reverse primers for TCR Jbeta segments. Drawn from immuneACCESS, this table holds only the in-frame rearrangements with V and J called that TCRdb kept. Clones are partly lost; checked studies trace under half to an unresolved V gene and leave the rest unexplained. This sample holds under 200,000 clones; approximately 85% were observed only once. 0.95% to 1% of the sample is held by the ten biggest clonotypes. The sequencing input was PBMCs. These receptors originate from a girl aged 2 to 9 in good health and CMV-seropositive.

The chain carries TRBV25-1 and TRBJ1-2; D gene uncertain. V gave up 2 bases and J gave up 3 bases, with 7 bases separating them. CDR1 is MGHDK, CDR2 SYGVNS, per germline. The CDR3 covers 13 residues. The CDR3 protein is CASSETGYYGYTF. DNA of the CDR3: TGTGCCAGCAGTGAAACGGGTTACTATGGCTACACCTTC.

This sequence joins TRBV7-9 and TRBJ2-1; 9 bases map to TRBD1. Germline V lookup: CDR1 SEHNR, CDR2 FQNEAQ (reference sequence). V shed 5 bases, J shed 5 bases, and the junction held 7 bases outside the gene matches. This CDR3 is 15 amino acids long. CDR3 nucleotides: TGTGCCAGCAGCCCCGCGGGACAGGGCCACAATGAGCAGTTCTTC. Translating it yields CASSPAGQGHNEQFF.

The chain has TRBV5-6 and TRBJ2-2; maybe TRBD2 (6 bases). Germline values: CDR1 SGHDT, CDR2 YYEEEE. V was trimmed by 6 bases and J by 2 bases, leaving 14 bases between them. The CDR3 spans 15 residues. CDR3 bases: TGTGCCAGCATGGAGCTAGCGCTCAACACCGGGGAGCTGTTTTTT. Its translation: CASMELALNTGELFF.

J is TRBJ1-5 and V is TRBV28, with a weak D call TRBD1 (5 bases). From germline, CDR1 is MDHEN and CDR2 SYDVKM. V was trimmed by 6 bases and J by 0 bases, leaving 15 bases between them. The CDR3 has 16 amino acids. CDR3: CASSPGGVYSNQPQHF. The CDR3 region has the DNA TGTGCCAGCAGCCCCGGGGGGGTGTATAGCAATCAGCCCCAGCATTTT.

Only a few counts were recorded for this clone. The CDR3 DNA is TGTGCCAGCAGCCCTGGGACAGGTAGCACCGGGGAGCTGTTTTTT. Amino acid sequence: CASSPGTGSTGELFF. The J gene is TRBJ2-2, the V gene TRBV5-4, with TRBD1 identical over 8 bases. The length of the CDR3 is 15 residues. Unmatched junction bases numbered 6, after V lost 4 bases and J lost 4 bases. Germline V gives CDR1 SGHNT, CDR2 YYREEE (reference sequence).

The rearrangement uses TRBV5-4 and TRBJ2-3, with D perhaps TRBD1 (5 bases). The germline V and J ends were trimmed by 0 bases and 4 bases, with 9 bases remaining between them. CDR3 size: 14 residues. CDR1 and CDR2 (germline): SGHNT, YYREEE (reference sequence). The CDR3 here is CASSLGQLPDTQYF. In DNA form, the CDR3 reads TGTGCCAGCAGCTTGGGACAGCTTCCAGATACGCAGTATTTT.

There are a few counts of this clone. The genes are TRBV5-4 and TRBJ1-4; 7 positions agree with TRBD1. Germline loops: CDR1 SGHNT, CDR2 YYREEE (reference sequence). CDR3 size: 12 residues. The junction had 1 base not matched to a gene; V was cut back by 4 bases and J by 7 bases. CDR3 loop: CASSQGGEKLFF. The CDR3 DNA follows: TGTGCCAGCAGCCAGGGGGGTGAAAAACTGTTTTTT. Together with reference TRBV5-4 and TRBJ1-4, the CDR3 gives the full variable domain: ETGVTQSPTHLIKTRGQQVTLRCSSQSGHNTVSWYQQALGQGPQFIFQYYREEENGRGNFPPRFSGLQFPNYSSELNVNALELDDSALYLCASSQGGEKLFFGSGTQLSVL.

V and J are TRBV10-3 and TRBJ2-5; 7 nucleotides match TRBD2. The germline gives CDR1 ENHRY, CDR2 SYGVKD. The junction had 10 bases not matched to a gene; V was cut back by 2 bases and J by 7 bases. The CDR3 has 15 amino acids. CDR3 sequence: CAISEPWDYPRTQYF. DNA of the CDR3: TGTGCCATCAGTGAGCCCTGGGACTATCCGCGGACCCAGTACTTC.

This chain uses TRBV28 with TRBJ2-3; possibly TRBD2 for D (7 bases). Germline lookup yields CDR1 MDHEN and CDR2 SYDVKM. The CDR3 contains 15 residues. Trimming left V 7 bases short and J 9 bases short, with 23 bases between. Here the CDR3 DNA reads TGTGCCAGCACGGTCGGGGCGGGGGCGGGCGGCACGCAGTATTTT. It specifies CASTVGAGAGGTQYF.

The chain carries TRBV10-3 and TRBJ2-6; 9 bases agree with TRBD1. The CDR3 runs to 17 residues. After removal of 10 bases from V and 0 bases from J, the junction contained 10 bases not matched to a gene. Germline V gives CDR1 ENHRY, CDR2 SYGVKD. CDR3 region: CASRPGTGSSGANVLTF. The CDR3, as DNA: TGTGCCAGCAGACCCGGGACAGGGAGCTCTGGGGCCAACGTCCTGACTTTC.

The chain links TRBV27 to TRBJ1-4, with 7 bases identical to TRBD1. The J segment lost 4 bases and the V segment lost 3 bases, leaving 2 bases of the junction unmatched. The germline V gene encodes CDR1 MNHEY and CDR2 SMNVEV (reference sequence). CDR3 size: 14 residues. The CDR3 sequence is CASSLGQYNEKLFF. Here the CDR3 DNA reads TGTGCCAGCAGTTTGGGACAGTATAATGAAAAACTGTTTTTT.

The chain joins TRBV28 to TRBJ1-1; unclear D gene. The CDR3 length is 13 residues. CDR1 is MDHEN and CDR2 is SYDVKM in the germline V gene. V lost 7 bases to trimming and J lost 0 bases, with 9 bases between them. CDR3 region: CASNSVVNTEAFF. The CDR3 DNA reads TGTGCCAGCAATTCGGTGGTGAACACTGAAGCTTTCTTT.

The gene calls are TRBV9 and TRBJ2-7; 8 positions match TRBD2. After removal of 0 bases from V and 2 bases from J, the junction contained 7 bases not matched to a gene. This CDR3 has 16 residues. Germline CDR1 is SGDLS and CDR2 is YYNGEE. As DNA, the CDR3 is TGTGCCAGCAGCGTAGAAACGGGAGGGAACCCCTACGAGCAGTACTTC. It translates to CASSVETGGNPYEQYF.

The V call is TRBV30, the J call TRBJ2-5; TRBD1 is a possible D gene (6 bases). The J call could be wrong; TRBJ2-7 is a better fit for the DNA end. The CDR3 has 13 residues. Germline V gene data show CDR1 as GTSNPN and CDR2 as SVGIG (reference sequence). For the CDR3, the DNA is TGTGCCTGGAGTCCCAGGGGAAGAGGCGAGCAGTACTTC. Encoded protein: CAWSPRGRGEQYF.

This chain connects TRBV19 to TRBJ2-5; D is unclear. The CDR3 loop spans 12 amino acids. Germline V lookup: CDR1 LNHDA, CDR2 SQIVND (reference sequence). Trimming removed 6 bases at V and 0 bases at J, with 5 bases between. CDR3 residues: CASSMYQETQYF. CDR3 coding DNA: TGTGCCAGTAGCATGTACCAAGAGACCCAGTACTTC.

A word on this clone: A junction boundary mismatches the germline segment, possibly from a read error. The V gene is TRBV5-4, the J gene TRBJ2-1, with 9 positions matching TRBD2. The CDR3 runs to 16 residues. Germline CDR1 is SGHNT and CDR2 is YYREEE (reference sequence). CDR3 in DNA: TGTGCCAGCAGCTTCTGGCGGGAGGGCCCCTATAATGAGCAGTTCTTC. Encoded protein: CASSFWREGPYNEQFF.

The chain couples TRBV30 to TRBJ1-4; 7 bases are a match to TRBD1. Germline assignment: CDR1 GTSNPN and CDR2 SVGIG (reference sequence). The V and J ends lost 3 bases and 8 bases, in that order; junction bases with no gene match: 9. CDR3 length: 14 amino acids. The CDR3 reads CAWRKEGAREKLFF. The DNA of the CDR3 is TGTGCCTGGAGGAAAGAGGGGGCCAGGGAAAAACTGTTTTTT.

Concerning this clone: Other DNA variants within this sample encode the same CDR3. This rearrangement joins TRBV30 to TRBJ2-7, with D maybe TRBD2 (5 bases). The V end was cut by 0 bases, the J end by 4 bases, with 7 bases between. This CDR3 is 12 amino acids long. Germline values: CDR1 GTSNPN, CDR2 SVGIG (reference sequence). CDR3 sequence reads: CAWSVRGYEQYF. DNA for the CDR3: TGTGCCTGGAGTGTTCGGGGTTACGAGCAGTACTTC.

CDR3 residues: CASSRILAGRGSYEQYF. CDR3 in DNA: TGTGCCAGCAGCCGGATCCTAGCGGGAAGGGGATCCTACGAGCAGTACTTC. The chain couples TRBV7-9 to TRBJ2-7; 9 bases are a match to TRBD2. The CDR3 runs 17 residues. J gave up 1 base and V 5 bases, and 12 bases lay outside the gene matches. CDR1 and CDR2 from the germline V gene are SEHNR and FQNEAQ (reference sequence).

The chain couples TRBV30 to TRBJ2-2, with 7 bases that match TRBD2. J lost 5 bases, V lost 1 base, and 19 bases had no gene match. The germline V gene has CDR1 GTSNPN and CDR2 SVGIG (reference sequence). The CDR3 has 19 amino acids. The CDR3 nucleotides are TGTGCCTGGAGTGGGGCCCTTTTAGGACTAGGAGGGCTGACCGGGGAGCTGTTTTTT. Translation gives CAWSGALLGLGGLTGELFF.

CDR3 DNA: TGTGCCAGAGGCCCCTTGACAGGGGGAGCTTACGAGCAGTACTTC. This translates into CARGPLTGGAYEQYF. The rearrangement joins TRBV5-3 to TRBJ2-7; 9 bases align to TRBD1. TRBV5-3 is designated an ORF whose function remains uncertain. CDR3 length: 15 residues. The junction had 12 bases not matched to a gene; V was cut back by 7 bases and J by 4 bases.